This TCR beta chain originates from a study of cytomegalovirus exposure and HLA in healthy donors. Across the whole study: An early data release held around 80 million unique TCRs from HLA-typed donors. Regarding the study as a whole: A later examination showed that TCR association rates differed by HLA locus, with DRB1 most and HLA-C fewest. With high specificity and sensitivity, the classifier reportedly diagnosed cytomegalovirus status. An Asian-associated ancestry cluster reportedly showed fewer N-insertions than the roughly 670-donor mean in a later analysis.

Germline CDR1 is SGHDN and CDR2 is FVKESK. The CDR3 is made up of 13 amino acids. Trimming removed 4 bases at V and 4 bases at J, with 10 bases between. The PCR contained 60 Vbeta and 13 Jbeta primers. TCRdb's copy holds only in-frame clones and misses some; the assay was immunoSEQ multiplex PCR. The sample holds about 140,000 clones, approximately 80% seen once. Remarks on this clone: Antigen unknown.

Sequenced sample: PBMCs. The TCR sequence derives from a male donor in good health and CMV-seronegative. The chain has TRBV14 and TRBJ1-2; D is ambiguous. CDR3 loop: CASSPLTSYGYTF. In DNA form, the CDR3 reads TGTGCCAGCAGCCCTTTGACAAGCTATGGCTACACCTTC.